This is a list of T cell receptor beta chains from one sample in a study of T cell responses to AZD1222 COVID-19 vaccine. Sequenced by immunoSEQ multiplex PCR; TCRdb stores in-frame clones only, minus some. Here the sample spans about 97,000 clones, 90% being singletons. The source was peripheral blood, collected on day 0 of AZD1222 vaccination. These receptors were collected from an adult in good health. CDR3s leave out the opening cysteine and the closing phenylalanine or tryptophan. Fields, in order: J gene, V gene, CDR3 protein.

TRBJ1-3,TRBV15,ATRDRDGDYSGNTIY
TRBJ1-3,TRBV3-1/TRBV3-2,ASSHSGEGNTIY
TRBJ2-3,TRBV6-5,AMGQGGDTQY
TRBJ2-1,TRBV28,ASWGLLNEQF
TRBJ2-5,TRBV7-2,ASTVAGAQETQY
TRBJ1-3,TRBV6-5,ASSYESSGNTIY
TRBJ1-1,TRBV18,ASSRANGDTEAF
TRBJ2-7,TRBV13,ASSSGRSYEQY
TRBJ1-6,TRBV27,ASSLGQTSWTLH
TRBJ1-1,TRBV6-5,ASTVGGKNTEAF
TRBJ1-2,TRBV5-1,ASSSGTGNYGYT
TRBJ1-1,TRBV5-1,ASSPGQGMVNTEAF
TRBJ2-3,TRBV28,ASRLTGRSTDTQY
TRBJ2-7,TRBV7-9,ASSLIGKKNPSYEQY
TRBJ1-5,TRBV3-1/TRBV3-2,ASSQGRGLGQPQH
TRBJ2-7,TRBV4-1,ASSQDRGFYEQY
TRBJ1-3,TRBV5-1,ASSVSGESGGNTIY
TRBJ1-2,TRBV5-6,ASSSFRGGGIRYT
TRBJ2-7,TRBV7-9,ASSLGADYEQY
TRBJ2-1,TRBV7-9,ASSYTTSGGGNEQF
TRBJ1-1,TRBV5-4,ASSPGGAGEAF
TRBJ1-1,TRBV5-1,ASSLGGRGSTEAF
TRBJ1-3,TRBV7-8,ASSGRDRLSGNTIY
TRBJ2-7,TRBV4-1,ASSQGTLTGLVAYEQY
TRBJ2-1,TRBV5-1,ASSFISSVNYNEQF
TRBJ2-1,TRBV14,ASSPLIGGPGNEQF
TRBJ1-2,TRBV24-1,ATSDHDRDGYT
TRBJ2-7,TRBV19,ASSTSRDGDYEQY
TRBJ1-1,TRBV7-9,ASSLGRGGYTEAF
TRBJ1-2,TRBV2,ASSERTGYGYT
TRBJ1-5,TRBV23-1,ASSQYDPSNQPQH
TRBJ2-3,TRBV2,ASSEAAGGTDTQY
TRBJ1-1,TRBV27,ASSFGGIGTEAF
TRBJ2-4,TRBV5-4,ASSLIGAQNIQY
TRBJ1-6,TRBV4-1,ASSQESQGDNSPLH
TRBJ1-5,TRBV18,ASSQKQGSNQPQH
TRBJ2-2,TRBV10-3,AIAKAGTSGGAAGTGELF
TRBJ1-2,TRBV28,ASSSPGQMYGYT
TRBJ1-1,TRBV2,ASSDGLNTEAF
TRBJ2-1,TRBV13,ASSLSGGAYNEQF